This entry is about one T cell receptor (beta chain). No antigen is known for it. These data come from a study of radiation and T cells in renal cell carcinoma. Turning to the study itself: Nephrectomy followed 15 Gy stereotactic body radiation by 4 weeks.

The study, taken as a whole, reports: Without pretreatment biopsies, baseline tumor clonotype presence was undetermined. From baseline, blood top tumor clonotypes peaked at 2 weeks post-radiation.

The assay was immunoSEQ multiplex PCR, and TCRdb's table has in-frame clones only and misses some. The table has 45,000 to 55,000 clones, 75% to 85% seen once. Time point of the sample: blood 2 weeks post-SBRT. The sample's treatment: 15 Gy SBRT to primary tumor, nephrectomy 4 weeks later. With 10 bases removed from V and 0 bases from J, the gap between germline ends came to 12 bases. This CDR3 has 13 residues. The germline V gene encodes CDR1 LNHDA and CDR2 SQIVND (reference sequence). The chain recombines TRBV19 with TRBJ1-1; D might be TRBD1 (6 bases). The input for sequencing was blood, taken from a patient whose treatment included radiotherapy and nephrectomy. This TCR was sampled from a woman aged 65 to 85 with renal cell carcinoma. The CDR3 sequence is CATTGTLNTEAFF. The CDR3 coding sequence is TGTGCCACCACTGGGACATTGAACACTGAAGCTTTCTTT.